The 5 T cell receptor beta chains reported below all come from one sample, sequenced in a study of cytomegalovirus exposure and HLA in healthy donors. With 60 Vbeta and 13 Jbeta primers, the PCR was carried out. The protocol was immunoSEQ multiplex PCR, while the TCRdb copy is restricted to in-frame clones and leaves out a portion. Here the sample spans about 180,000 clones, over 60% being singletons. Material: PBMCs. These receptor sequences come from a man aged 18 to 30 in good health and CMV-seronegative.

The chain carries TRBV5-4 and TRBJ2-3, with D possibly matching TRBD2 (7 bases). Germline V gene sequence: CDR1 SGHNT, CDR2 YYREEE (reference sequence). The germline V and J ends were trimmed by 4 bases and 4 bases, with 25 bases remaining between them. The CDR3 has 18 residues. CDR3 nucleotide sequence: TGTGCCAGCAGCCAAGGGGGACGTCCGGGAGGACTTGCAGATACGCAGTATTTT. This gives the protein CASSQGGRPGGLADTQYF.

This clone has more than one count but fewer than ten. This chain connects TRBV19 to TRBJ1-4, with a tentative D call TRBD1 (6 bases). This CDR3 has 13 residues. CDR1 is LNHDA and CDR2 is SQIVND in the germline V gene (reference sequence). V was clipped by 4 bases and J by 6 bases, with 9 bases between them. CDR3 protein: CASSNGQYEKLFF. In nucleotides, the CDR3 is TGTGCCAGTAGTAACGGACAGTATGAAAAACTGTTTTTT.

The chain has TRBV21-1 and TRBJ1-5; the DNA was not used to check the table's D call, TRBD1. TRBV21-1 is a pseudogene locus. There are 18 residues in the CDR3. The CDR3 sequence: CASSPEGGQGGGDQPQHF. In nucleotides, the CDR3 is TGTGCCAGCAGCCCCGAGGGGGGACAGGGGGGCGGGGATCAGCCCCAGCATTTT.

The chain recombines TRBV7-9 with TRBJ2-5, with 15 bases lining up with TRBD2. This CDR3 contains 16 residues. Germline V gene lookup returns CDR1 SEHNR and CDR2 FQNEAQ (reference sequence). V trimming: 4 bases; J trimming: 5 bases; junction bases outside the gene matches: 5. CDR3 protein: CASSSGLAGGHETQYF. The CDR3 DNA reads as TGTGCCAGCAGCTCCGGACTAGCGGGAGGGCACGAGACCCAGTACTTC.

This clone was counted only a few times. V gene TRBV30 combines with J gene TRBJ1-5; D not certain. The V gene lost 1 base and the J gene lost 4 bases, with 5 bases spanning the gap. The CDR3 is made up of 12 amino acids. Germline V gene lookup returns CDR1 GTSNPN and CDR2 SVGIG (reference sequence). CDR3 sequence: CAWSGGNQPQHF. In DNA, the CDR3 is TGTGCCTGGAGTGGAGGGAATCAGCCCCAGCATTTT. Drawing the rest from reference TRBV30 and TRBJ1-5, the complete variable domain is SQTIHQWPATLVQPVGSPLSLECTVEGTSNPNLYWYRQAAGRGLQLLFYSVGIGQISSEVPQNLSASRPQDRQFILSSKKLLLSDSGFYLCAWSGGNQPQHFGDGTRLSIL.